A selection of T cell receptor beta chains follows, all from one sample in a study of blood T cell repertoires in COVID-19. Generated by immunoSEQ multiplex PCR, the TCRdb table keeps only in-frame clones and is missing some. Of about 190,000 clones detected, more than 60% appear once; the ten largest clones hold roughly 13%. Sequences were obtained from peripheral blood. These receptors all stem from a man aged 50-60 years who had recovered from COVID-19. Both conserved end residues are part of each CDR3. The D gene is left open where the match is weak. Rows may omit the clone size; those that give it use once, few, many or a size class.

V gene	J gene	clone size	D gene	CDR3 DNA	CDR3 protein
TRBV10-2	TRBJ2-2	.	.	TGCGCCAGTAGCGAAAGAGTCACCGGGGAGCTGTTTTTT	CASSERVTGELFF
TRBV30	TRBJ2-7	.	.	TGTGCCTGGAGTATGTCGGGGGACGAGCAGTACTTC	CAWSMSGDEQYF
TRBV3-1/TRBV3-2	TRBJ2-5	once	.	TGTGCCAGCAGCCCAGGGGACCAGGGGACCCAGTACTTC	CASSPGDQGTQYF
TRBV7-9	TRBJ2-1	.	.	TGTGCCAGCAGCTTAGAGTGGAGTGGTGAGCAGTTCTTC	CASSLEWSGEQFF
TRBV5-1	TRBJ2-7	.	TRBD2	TGCGCCAGCAGCTTAACTAGCGGGAGCTACGAGCAGTACTTC	CASSLTSGSYEQYF
TRBV11-2	TRBJ2-5	.	.	TGTGCCAGCAGCTTAGGCCCCCCTAGCGTGGGAGAGACCCAGTACTTC	CASSLGPPSVGETQYF
TRBV27	TRBJ2-7	.	.	TGTGCCAGCAGTTCGCACGGGGTGAGCTCCTACGAGCAGTACTTC	CASSSHGVSSYEQYF
TRBV5-1	TRBJ1-2	.	TRBD1	TGCGCCAGCAGCTTGGAATATGGACAGGGAAACTATGGCTACACCTTC	CASSLEYGQGNYGYTF
TRBV7-8	TRBJ2-1	.	TRBD2	TGTGCCAGCAGCTTTGGGACTAGCGGGACGGGTGAGCAGTTCTTC	CASSFGTSGTGEQFF
TRBV6-6	TRBJ2-4	.	TRBD2	TGTGCCAGCAGTTACTCGGATAGCGGGATAAAAAACATTCAGTACTTC	CASSYSDSGIKNIQYF
TRBV7-9	TRBJ2-1	.	TRBD2	TGTGCCAGCAGTCGAGGGACTAGCGGGACTTTCTACAATGAGCAGTTCTTC	CASSRGTSGTFYNEQFF
TRBV4-2	TRBJ2-4	.	TRBD2	TGTGCCAGCAGCCCGACTAGCGGTATAGCCAAAAACATTCAGTACTTC	CASSPTSGIAKNIQYF
TRBV7-8	TRBJ1-5	once	.	TGTGCCAGCAGCTTATTGCGGGGTCAGCCCCAGCATTTT	CASSLLRGQPQHF
TRBV30	TRBJ1-2	.	TRBD1	TGTGCCTGGAGTACCGAGGACAGGGAAAATGGCTACACCTTC	CAWSTEDRENGYTF
TRBV12-3/TRBV12-4	TRBJ2-7	.	.	TGTGCCAGCAGCCTGGACACTTTCCAGCAGTACTTC	CASSLDTFQQYF
TRBV13	TRBJ2-7	.	TRBD2	TGTGCCAGCAGCTCTGTGACTAGCGGTGGCTACGAGCAGTACTTC	CASSSVTSGGYEQYF
TRBV5-4	TRBJ1-2	.	.	TGTGCCAGCAACCTAAACAACAGGAACTATGGCTACACCTTC	CASNLNNRNYGYTF
TRBV20-1	TRBJ1-2	.	.	TGCAGTGCTGACAGAGATGGCTACACCTTC	CSADRDGYTF
TRBV3-1/TRBV3-2	TRBJ2-4	.	.	TGTGCCAGCAGCCAAGATTTGGCTAGGGCCAAAAACATTCAGTACTTC	CASSQDLARAKNIQYF
TRBV12-5	TRBJ2-1	.	.	TGTGCTAGTGGTTCCCCCTCGGAGGATTGGTATATTGAGCAGTTCTTC	CASGSPSEDWYIEQFF
TRBV29-1	TRBJ2-7	few	.	TGCAGCGTTGGCCCAGGAATTGTCTACGAGCAGTACTTC	CSVGPGIVYEQYF
TRBV16	TRBJ1-1	.	.	TGTGCCAGCAGCCCCGTAACGGTAAACACTGAAGCTTTCTTT	CASSPVTVNTEAFF
TRBV2	TRBJ1-5	.	.	TGTGCCAGCAGTGAAATAACAGGGAGATACAATCAGCCCCAGCATTTT	CASSEITGRYNQPQHF
TRBV19	TRBJ2-7	.	TRBD1	TGTGCCAGTAGTAAGTACAGGGGGCGTTATTACGAGCAGTACTTC	CASSKYRGRYYEQYF
TRBV6-5	TRBJ1-1	.	TRBD1	TGTGCCAGCACCGGACAGGGGACGCTTAGGACTGAAGCTTTCTTT	CASTGQGTLRTEAFF
TRBV4-2	TRBJ1-2	few	.	TGTGCCAGCAGCCAAGGTTGGGCGCTCGATGGCTACACCTTC	CASSQGWALDGYTF
TRBV28	TRBJ1-1	.	TRBD1	TGTGCCAGCAGTTTGGGACAGGGGGGTAGTTTTTTAAGGACTGAAGCTTTCTTT	CASSLGQGGSFLRTEAFF
TRBV28	TRBJ2-6	.	.	TGTGCCAGCAGTCCCGGGACGGGACTCTCTGGGGCCAACGTCCTGACTTTC	CASSPGTGLSGANVLTF
TRBV30	TRBJ2-5	once	TRBD2	TGTGCCTGGAGCCGCCCGGGACTAGCGGGAGGGAGAGAGACCCAGTACTTC	CAWSRPGLAGGRETQYF
TRBV7-2	TRBJ2-1	.	TRBD2	TGTGCCAGCAGCTTAGGATATACTAGCGGGAGTGAGCAGTTCTTC	CASSLGYTSGSEQFF
TRBV12-3/TRBV12-4	TRBJ2-7	.	TRBD1	TGTGCCAGCAGAAAAGACAGGGGGCATCAGTACTTC	CASRKDRGHQYF
TRBV6-5	TRBJ1-2	.	TRBD1	TGTGCCAGCAGTTCCGAAGTGACAGGGAACTATGGCTACACCTTC	CASSSEVTGNYGYTF
TRBV10-3	TRBJ2-5	once	TRBD2	TGTGCCATCAGTGAGGTAGCGGGGGTCCAAGAGACCCAGTACTTC	CAISEVAGVQETQYF
TRBV28	TRBJ1-6	.	TRBD1	TGTGCCAGCAAAACAGGGGGAAGAAATAATTCACCCCTCCACTTT	CASKTGGRNNSPLHF
TRBV5-8	TRBJ2-3	.	.	TGTGCCAGCAGCTTGGTGGCGGCCCTAAGCACAGATACGCAGTATTTT	CASSLVAALSTDTQYF
TRBV27	TRBJ2-7	.	.	TGTGCCAGCAGTCGGTATTCCGACGAGCAGTACTTC	CASSRYSDEQYF
TRBV10-3	TRBJ2-7	.	.	TGTGCCATCAGTGTCTTGGGCCCCAGTCCCTACGAGCAGTACTTC	CAISVLGPSPYEQYF
TRBV10-2	TRBJ2-1	.	TRBD2	TGCGCCAGCAGTAAGCCTCGGGGGGGCGCCACCAGAAGCCCCCAACGCTTCAATGAGCAGTTCTTC	CASSKPRGGATRSPQRFNEQFF
TRBV9	TRBJ1-2	.	TRBD1	TGTGCCAGCAGCCGCGGGACAGGGAATGTCCACACCTTC	CASSRGTGNVHTF